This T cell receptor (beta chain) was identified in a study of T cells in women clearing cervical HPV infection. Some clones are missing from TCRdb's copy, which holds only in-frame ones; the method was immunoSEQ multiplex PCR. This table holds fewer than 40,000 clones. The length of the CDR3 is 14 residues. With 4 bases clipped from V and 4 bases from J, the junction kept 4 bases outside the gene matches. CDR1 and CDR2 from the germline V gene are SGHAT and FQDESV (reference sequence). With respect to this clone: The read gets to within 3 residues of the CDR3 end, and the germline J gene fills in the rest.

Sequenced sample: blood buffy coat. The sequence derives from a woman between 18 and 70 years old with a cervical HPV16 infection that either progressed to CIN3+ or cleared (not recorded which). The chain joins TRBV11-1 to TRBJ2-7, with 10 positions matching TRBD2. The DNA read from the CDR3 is TGTGCCAGCAGCTCTAGCGGGAGTAGGTACGAG. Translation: CASSSSGSRYE. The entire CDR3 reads CASSSSGSRYEQYF.